The present T cell receptor beta chain was sequenced within a study of tumor and adjacent non-tumor tissue in lung cancer. Overall study results and limits: Tumor tissue had significantly higher TCR diversity than normal lung.

For this clonotype: Its antigen is not identified. A much more abundant neighbour one base away suggests this may be a read error.

The V end was cut by 3 bases, the J end by 5 bases, with 17 bases between. Germline V gene sequence: CDR1 SGHNT, CDR2 YYREEE (reference sequence). The CDR3 sequence is 15 residues long. TCRbeta libraries were built with three rounds of nested PCR, modified from ARM-PCR. Via MiXCR, TCRdb re-called the multiplex PCR reads, giving one row per CDR3 protein. This table has over 60,000 distinct CDR3 sequences, around three quarters appearing once. The template was RNA from unsorted bulk tissue. The sequenced sample consisted of lung tumor tissue. This TCR was recovered from a man aged 55 to 70 with non-small cell lung cancer. This chain joins TRBV5-4 and TRBJ2-5; possibly TRBD1 or TRBD2 for D (6 bases each). The CDR3 DNA is TGTGCCAGCAGCTATGGGTCGGGGGCGTGGGAGACCCAGTACTTC. Translating it yields CASSYGSGAWETQYF.